These T cell receptor beta chains were read from a single sample in a study of T cell responses to AZD1222 COVID-19 vaccine. This table comes from immunoSEQ multiplex PCR, and its TCRdb copy is limited to in-frame clones, with some not included. The sample consists of over 110,000 clones, almost 90% of them appearing once. The sequenced sample was peripheral blood, obtained 28 days after the second AZD1222 dose. The receptors here all came from an adult who received the AZD1222 COVID-19 vaccine. The CDR3 runs from the conserved cysteine through the conserved F or W. The order of the fields is CDR3 protein, CDR3 DNA, V gene, D gene, J gene. The D gene is left open where the match is weak.

cdr3_aa: CASSSSQTSEQYF
cdr3_nt: TGTGCCAGCAGCAGCTCCCAGACTAGCGAGCAGTACTTC
v_call: TRBV5-4
d_call: .
j_call: TRBJ2-7

cdr3_aa: CASSLSTGSNTEAFF
cdr3_nt: TGTGCCAGCAGCCTATCGACAGGATCGAACACTGAAGCTTTCTTT
v_call: TRBV11-1
d_call: .
j_call: TRBJ1-1

cdr3_aa: CASSPSTGSSNQPQHF
cdr3_nt: TGTGCCAGCTCACCATCAACCGGGTCGAGCAATCAGCCCCAGCATTTT
v_call: TRBV18
d_call: .
j_call: TRBJ1-5

cdr3_aa: CASSPSGIRLEGPQHF
cdr3_nt: TGTGCCAGTAGTCCCTCGGGGATAAGGCTCGAGGGGCCCCAGCATTTT
v_call: TRBV19
d_call: .
j_call: TRBJ1-5

cdr3_aa: CASSLGQGLRNEQFF
cdr3_nt: TGTGCCAGCAGCCTAGGACAGGGTTTGAGAAATGAGCAGTTCTTC
v_call: TRBV5-4
d_call: TRBD1
j_call: TRBJ2-1

cdr3_aa: CSASPSGSSREQYF
cdr3_nt: TGCAGTGCTAGTCCTAGCGGGAGTTCCCGCGAGCAGTACTTC
v_call: TRBV20-1
d_call: TRBD2
j_call: TRBJ2-7

cdr3_aa: CASSSPAGVGGSPLHF
cdr3_nt: TGTGCCAGCAGTTCCCCAGCGGGGGTTGGAGGCTCACCCCTCCACTTT
v_call: TRBV28
d_call: .
j_call: TRBJ1-6

cdr3_aa: CASSALQGGYGYTF
cdr3_nt: TGTGCCAGCAGCGCGCTACAGGGAGGGTATGGCTACACCTTC
v_call: TRBV7-2
d_call: .
j_call: TRBJ1-2

cdr3_aa: CASSGSGLAGPGNEQFF
cdr3_nt: TGTGCCAGCAGCGGATCGGGACTAGCGGGACCCGGGAATGAGCAGTTCTTC
v_call: TRBV5-8
d_call: TRBD2
j_call: TRBJ2-1

cdr3_aa: CASSHRQGRYNEQFF
cdr3_nt: TGTGCCAGCAGCCACAGACAGGGGCGTTACAATGAGCAGTTCTTC
v_call: TRBV27
d_call: TRBD1
j_call: TRBJ2-1

cdr3_aa: CASSISEENYGYTF
cdr3_nt: TGTGCCAGTAGTATATCTGAAGAAAACTATGGCTACACCTTC
v_call: TRBV19
d_call: .
j_call: TRBJ1-2

cdr3_aa: CASSQEAAVNQPQHF
cdr3_nt: TGCGCCAGCAGCCAAGAAGCGGCCGTCAATCAGCCCCAGCATTTT
v_call: TRBV4-1
d_call: .
j_call: TRBJ1-5

cdr3_aa: CASSLAETGSRDSPLHF
cdr3_nt: TGTGCCAGCAGCTTAGCGGAGACGGGCAGTCGGGATTCACCCCTCCACTTT
v_call: TRBV7-8
d_call: .
j_call: TRBJ1-6

cdr3_aa: CASINQGRPPYEQYF
cdr3_nt: TGTGCCAGCATTAACCAGGGACGGCCGCCCTACGAGCAGTACTTC
v_call: TRBV28
d_call: .
j_call: TRBJ2-7

cdr3_aa: CASSLEGINTIYF
cdr3_nt: TGTGCCAGCAGCTTGGAGGGAATAAACACCATATATTTT
v_call: TRBV5-5
d_call: .
j_call: TRBJ1-3

cdr3_aa: CASTPGQARNTEAFF
cdr3_nt: TGTGCCAGTACCCCCGGACAGGCTAGGAACACTGAAGCTTTCTTT
v_call: TRBV6-5
d_call: TRBD1
j_call: TRBJ1-1

cdr3_aa: CASSFDRGSTEAFF
cdr3_nt: TGTGCCAGCAGCTTCGACAGGGGGTCCACTGAAGCTTTCTTT
v_call: TRBV7-9
d_call: TRBD1
j_call: TRBJ1-1

cdr3_aa: CASSPDRGHNQPQHF
cdr3_nt: TGTGCCAGCTCACCTGACAGGGGCCACAATCAGCCCCAGCATTTT
v_call: TRBV18
d_call: TRBD1
j_call: TRBJ1-5

cdr3_aa: CASRGGVMNTGELFF
cdr3_nt: TGTGCCTCCCGAGGAGGGGTGATGAACACCGGGGAGCTGTTTTTT
v_call: TRBV30
d_call: .
j_call: TRBJ2-2

cdr3_aa: CASSLGGSSPSEKLFF
cdr3_nt: TGTGCCAGCAGCTTGGGGGGGAGCTCCCCAAGCGAAAAACTGTTTTTT
v_call: TRBV5-4
d_call: .
j_call: TRBJ1-4

cdr3_aa: CASSFTSLNEQFF
cdr3_nt: TGTGCCAGCAGTTTTACTAGCCTCAATGAGCAGTTCTTC
v_call: TRBV28
d_call: .
j_call: TRBJ2-1

cdr3_aa: CASSPGTGGENEQFF
cdr3_nt: TGTGCCAGCAGCCCCGGGACAGGGGGGGAGAATGAGCAGTTCTTC
v_call: TRBV9
d_call: TRBD1
j_call: TRBJ2-1

cdr3_aa: CASQHMRGFQETQYF
cdr3_nt: TGTGCCAGCCAACATATGAGGGGGTTCCAAGAGACCCAGTACTTC
v_call: TRBV25-1
d_call: .
j_call: TRBJ2-5

cdr3_aa: CASSQEGLYGYTF
cdr3_nt: TGCGCCAGCAGCCAAGAAGGACTTTATGGCTACACCTTC
v_call: TRBV4-1
d_call: .
j_call: TRBJ1-2

cdr3_aa: CAWSRDSRFGEKLFF
cdr3_nt: TGTGCCTGGAGTCGGGACAGCCGGTTCGGGGAAAAACTGTTTTTT
v_call: TRBV30
d_call: TRBD1
j_call: TRBJ1-4

cdr3_aa: CASSFGTGANEKLFF
cdr3_nt: TGTGCCAGCAGCTTCGGGACAGGGGCTAATGAAAAACTGTTTTTT
v_call: TRBV5-4
d_call: TRBD1
j_call: TRBJ1-4